This T cell receptor (beta chain) was documented in a study of blood T cell repertoires in COVID-19. Repertoires were generated with immunoSEQ multiplex PCR, while TCRdb's copy carries only in-frame clones and drops some. The top ten clones hold roughly 7.2% of a sample with roughly 140,000 clones, approximately 80% of them seen once. This CDR3 is built from 15 residues. From germline, CDR1 is KGHDR and CDR2 SFDVKD. The junction had 10 bases not matched to a gene; V was cut back by 7 bases and J by 4 bases. The sample comprised peripheral blood. The receptor was derived from a woman aged 50 to 60 in a cohort sampled during active or convalescent COVID-19. The chain employs TRBV24-1 and TRBJ2-3; 7 bases fit TRBD2. As DNA, the CDR3 is TGTGCCACCAGCCCGAAGACTAGCTTTCCAGATACGCAGTATTTT. This encodes CATSPKTSFPDTQYF.